The 15 T cell receptor beta chains below all came from one sample that was sequenced in a study of blood T cells in healthy people across ages. The second PCR ran roughly 6 to 12 cycles with a sample-barcoded 5' primer and J-beta primers. In TCRdb, the 5' RACE reads were re-called with MiXCR into one record per CDR3 protein. Of about 700,000 distinct CDR3 sequences in the sample, approximately 30% are singletons; the top ten hold about 16%. The sample taken for sequencing was blood. The receptor source for this set is an elderly woman in good health.

The chain has TRBV7-2 and TRBJ2-2; no definite D call. Germline V CDR1 and CDR2: SGHTA, FQGNSA. With 5 bases removed from V and 4 bases from J, the gap between germline ends came to 14 bases. The CDR3 extends over 15 amino acids. CDR3 in amino acids: CASSPYSLTTGELFF. CDR3 sequence (DNA): TGTGCCAGCAGCCCGTACTCACTTACCACCGGGGAGCTGTTTTTT.

This clonotype appeared a few times. The chain is built from TRBV18 and TRBJ2-2, with D maybe TRBD1 (5 bases). V was clipped by 2 bases and J by 4 bases, with 8 bases between them. This CDR3 has 14 amino acids. Germline lookup yields CDR1 KGHSH and CDR2 LQKENI. The CDR3 spells CASSPKGFTGELFF. CDR3 coding DNA: TGTGCCAGCTCACCAAAGGGGTTCACCGGGGAGCTGTTTTTT.

This clonotype occurred a few times. The genes are TRBV30 and TRBJ2-3; D gene uncertain. Trimming removed 2 bases from V and 1 base from J, with 13 bases in between. The CDR3 has 15 amino acids. Germline CDR1 is GTSNPN and CDR2 is SVGIG (reference sequence). The CDR3 protein is CAWSPTSSGTDTQYF. The CDR3 DNA reads as TGTGCCTGGAGTCCCACCAGCTCGGGCACAGATACGCAGTATTTT.

This clonotype was counted at least ten times. The CDR3 DNA reads as TGCGCCAGCAGCGCTGGGGACAGGACGTCTAACTATGGCTACACCTTC. Translating it yields CASSAGDRTSNYGYTF. V gene TRBV5-1 combines with J gene TRBJ1-2; 8 nucleotides align to TRBD1. The germline gives CDR1 SGHRS, CDR2 YFSETQ. The CDR3 covers 16 residues. The J segment lost 0 bases and the V segment lost 4 bases, leaving 8 bases of the junction unmatched.

V gene TRBV18 combines with J gene TRBJ1-1, with 10 bases that match TRBD1. The CDR3 is made up of 16 amino acids. Germline CDR1 and CDR2: KGHSH and LQKENI. Trimming took 3 bases from V and 2 from J; bases not matched to a gene: 6. The CDR3 reads CASSPLGQGTNTEAFF. The CDR3 DNA follows: TGTGCCAGCTCACCCCTGGGACAGGGGACCAACACTGAAGCTTTCTTT. Supplemented by reference TRBV18 and TRBJ1-1, the full variable domain reads NAGVMQNPRHLVRRRGQEARLRCSPMKGHSHVYWYRQLPEEGLKFMVYLQKENIIDESGMPKERFSAEFPKEGPSILRIQQVVRGDSAAYFCASSPLGQGTNTEAFFGQGTRLTVV.

This clonotype was observed at least ten times. The chain recombines TRBV15 with TRBJ2-3; TRBD1 or TRBD2 may be the D gene (5 bases each). Germline V gene data show CDR1 as LNHNV and CDR2 as YYDKDF (reference sequence). V lost 0 bases and J 4 bases, leaving 8 bases between the germline ends. This CDR3 comprises 14 residues. The CDR3 DNA follows: TGTGCCACCAGCAGAGATAGAGGGGCAGATACGCAGTATTTT. This translates into CATSRDRGADTQYF.

This clonotype was observed at least ten times. The chain combines TRBV3-1 with TRBJ2-1; 11 bases map to TRBD2. The CDR3 is 16 amino acids. J gave up 4 bases and V 3 bases, and 5 bases lay outside the gene matches. Germline CDR1 is LGHDT and CDR2 is YNNKEL (reference sequence). CDR3 residues: CASSHFGLAGYNEQFF. In DNA, the CDR3 is TGTGCCAGCAGCCACTTTGGACTAGCGGGTTACAATGAGCAGTTCTTC.

This clonotype was picked up many times. The chain has TRBV20-1 and TRBJ2-3; no definite D call. Germline V gene lookup returns CDR1 DFQATT and CDR2 SNEGSKA (reference sequence). The CDR3 is made up of 17 amino acids. The V end was cut by 0 bases, the J end by 2 bases, with 18 bases between. The CDR3 region has the DNA TGCAGTGCTAGAGATCCCCGGAACCACCGCCACACAGATACGCAGTATTTT. The encoded protein is CSARDPRNHRHTDTQYF.

With regard to this clonotype: This may be a read error: a much more frequent sequence differs by one nucleotide. The V and J genes are TRBV13 and TRBJ2-5; 8 bases are shared with TRBD1. Germline V lookup: CDR1 PRHDT, CDR2 FYEKMQ (reference sequence). This CDR3 has 15 residues. The CDR3 coding sequence is TGTACCAGCAGCTTCCCCAGGGGGCGCGTTGAGACCCAGTACTTC. Translated, it gives CTSSFPRGRVETQYF.

In this sample, this clonotype turned up many times. The chain carries TRBV20-1 and TRBJ1-2; D ambiguous. V lost 7 bases, J lost 0 bases, and 12 bases lay in between. CDR1 is DFQATT, CDR2 SNEGSKA, per germline (reference sequence). The CDR3 sequence is 13 residues long. CDR3 nucleotide sequence: TGCAGTGTCTTATCGACGGCTAACTATGGCTACACCTTC. This encodes CSVLSTANYGYTF.

This clonotype appeared many times. The chain links TRBV6-6 to TRBJ2-5; D is tentatively TRBD1 or TRBD2 (5 bases each). V was cut by 7 bases and J by 7 bases, with 19 bases left in between. This CDR3 region has 14 residues. Germline lookup yields CDR1 MNHNY and CDR2 SVGAGI (reference sequence). The CDR3 coding sequence is TGTGCCAGCACATCAAGGGGTCAGGAGGCGACCCAGTACTTC. Its protein product is CASTSRGQEATQYF.

The chain is built from TRBV7-2 and TRBJ2-3; no clear D. The CDR3 runs 17 residues. V lost 0 bases to trimming and J lost 3 bases, with 16 bases between them. CDR1 is SGHTA, CDR2 FQGNSA, per germline. The chain's CDR3 is CASSLAPTRGGTDTQYF. The CDR3 coding sequence is TGTGCCAGCAGCTTAGCGCCGACAAGAGGTGGGACAGATACGCAGTATTTT.

Comment on this clonotype: A much larger clone sits a single nucleotide away, making a read error possible. The gene calls are TRBV2 and TRBJ2-5; the D is unclear. Between the trimmed V and J ends, which lost 6 bases and 2 bases, there was a span of 10 bases. This CDR3 is built from 13 residues. The germline CDR1 and CDR2 sequences are SNHLY and FYNNEI. The CDR3 spells CASSWVIQETQYF. The CDR3 DNA reads as TGTGCCAGCAGCTGGGTCATACAAGAGACCCAGTACTTC. Full variable domain (remainder filled in from reference TRBV2 and TRBJ2-5): EPEVTQTPSHQVTQMGQEVILRCVPISNHLYFYWYRQILGQKVEFLVSFYNNEISEKSEIFDDQFSVERPDGSNFTLKIRSTKLEDSAMYFCASSWVIQETQYFGPGTRLLVL.

V gene TRBV6-2 or TRBV6-3 combines with J gene TRBJ2-2, with D unclear. CDR1 is MNHEY, CDR2 SVGEGT, per germline. The CDR3 is 11 amino acids. V gave up 5 bases and J gave up 7 bases, with 5 bases separating them. The CDR3 here is CASSDIGELFF. The CDR3 DNA reads TGTGCCAGCAGTGATATCGGGGAGCTGTTTTTT.

For this clonotype: This may stem from a read error, because a much larger clone lies one nucleotide away. The rearrangement links TRBV25-1 to TRBJ2-1, with D possibly being TRBD2 (5 bases). The V and J ends lost 4 bases and 13 bases respectively, with 20 bases between them. Germline V gives CDR1 MGHDK, CDR2 SYGVNS. The length of the CDR3 is 14 residues. CDR3 sequence (DNA): TGTGCCAGCAGTGCCTATAAGGGAGAAGAGACCCAGTTCTTC. As protein: CASSAYKGEETQFF.